The TCR beta chain under discussion was sequenced for a study of long-term antiretroviral therapy in people with HIV. The CDR3 contains 14 residues. Germline CDR1 is SGHVS and CDR2 is FNYEAQ. V was pared by 0 bases and J by 7 bases, with 12 bases between. Survey-level resolution applied to immunoSEQ assay v3.0. Assay: immunoSEQ multiplex PCR; the TCRdb copy retains only in-frame clones and omits some. The sample consists of 27,000 or so clones, 75% to 90% of them appearing once. Amounts of roughly 0.9-10 million cryopreserved PBMC were held in the samples before DNA extraction. This material consisted of unsorted PBMCs, taken 2.9 years after starting antiretroviral therapy. The gene calls are TRBV7-6 and TRBJ1-1; the D gene is possibly TRBD1 (6 bases). The TCR comes from a man aged 45-60 years with HIV. The CDR3 region is CASSLARGPSEAFF. DNA for the CDR3: TGTGCCAGCAGCTTAGCACGGGGGCCAAGTGAAGCTTTCTTT.